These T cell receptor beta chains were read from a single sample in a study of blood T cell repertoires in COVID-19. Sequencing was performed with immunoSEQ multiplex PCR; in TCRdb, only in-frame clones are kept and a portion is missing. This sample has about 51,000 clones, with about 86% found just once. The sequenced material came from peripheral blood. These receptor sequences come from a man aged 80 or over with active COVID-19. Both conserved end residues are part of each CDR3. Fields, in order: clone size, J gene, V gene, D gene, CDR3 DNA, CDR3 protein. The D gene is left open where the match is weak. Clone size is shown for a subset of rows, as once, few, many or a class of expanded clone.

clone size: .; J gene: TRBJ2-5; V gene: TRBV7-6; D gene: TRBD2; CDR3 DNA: TGTGCCAGCAGCTTAGGGGAGGGACTAGCGGAACAAGAGGCCCAGTACTTC; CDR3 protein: CASSLGEGLAEQEAQYF
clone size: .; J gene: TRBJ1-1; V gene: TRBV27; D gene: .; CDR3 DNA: TGTGCCAGCAGTTTATCGACAGGCACTGAAGCTTTCTTT; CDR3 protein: CASSLSTGTEAFF
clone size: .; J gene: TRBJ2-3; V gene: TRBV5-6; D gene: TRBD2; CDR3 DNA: TGTGCCAGCAGCTTACCGCGGGGAGGGGGCACAGATACGCAGTATTTT; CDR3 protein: CASSLPRGGGTDTQYF
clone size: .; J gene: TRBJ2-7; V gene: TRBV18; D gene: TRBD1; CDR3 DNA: TGTGCCAGCTCACCACGAACAGGGGGTCCCTACGAGCAGTACTTC; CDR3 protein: CASSPRTGGPYEQYF
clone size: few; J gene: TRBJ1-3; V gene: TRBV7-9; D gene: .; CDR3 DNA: TGTGCCAGCAGCCTAACGAGCTCTGGAAACACCATATATTTT; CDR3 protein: CASSLTSSGNTIYF
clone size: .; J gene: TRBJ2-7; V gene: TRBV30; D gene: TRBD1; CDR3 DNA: TGTGCCTGGAGGAACCTCGGGACAGGGAATAACGAGCAGTACTTC; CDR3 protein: CAWRNLGTGNNEQYF
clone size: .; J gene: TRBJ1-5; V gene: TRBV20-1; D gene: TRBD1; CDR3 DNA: TGCAGTGCCAGTGACAGGGTCCAGGGGGGTCAGCCCCAGCATTTT; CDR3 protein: CSASDRVQGGQPQHF
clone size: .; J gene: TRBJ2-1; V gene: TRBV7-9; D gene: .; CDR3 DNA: TGTGCCAGCAGCTTAGCAAGCCAGGATCACAATGAGCAGTTCTTC; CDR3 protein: CASSLASQDHNEQFF
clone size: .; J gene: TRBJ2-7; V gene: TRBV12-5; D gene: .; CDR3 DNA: TGTGCTAGTGGTTGGGACGCGGGGAGTAGGTCCTACGAGCAGTACTTC; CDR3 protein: CASGWDAGSRSYEQYF
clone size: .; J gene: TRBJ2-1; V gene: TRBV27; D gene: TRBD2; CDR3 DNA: TGTGCCAGCAGTTCGGGACTAGCGGGAGGGAACACCTACAATGAGCAGTTCTTC; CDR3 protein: CASSSGLAGGNTYNEQFF
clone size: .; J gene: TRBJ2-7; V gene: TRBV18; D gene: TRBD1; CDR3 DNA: TGTGCCAGCTCACCAGGACAGGGGGAGGGCTACGAGCAGTACTTC; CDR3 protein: CASSPGQGEGYEQYF
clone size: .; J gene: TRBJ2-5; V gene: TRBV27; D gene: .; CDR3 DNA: TGTGCCAGCAGTTTCCTAGGGACCCAGTACTTC; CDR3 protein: CASSFLGTQYF
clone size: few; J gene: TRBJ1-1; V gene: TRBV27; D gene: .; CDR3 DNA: TGTGCCAGCAGTTTAGTTCCCGCAGGGAACACTGAAGCTTTCTTT; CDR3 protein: CASSLVPAGNTEAFF
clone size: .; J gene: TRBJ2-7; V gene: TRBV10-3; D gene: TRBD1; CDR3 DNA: TGTGCCATCAGCAATCCACAGGGGTCCTACGAGCAGTACTTC; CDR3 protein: CAISNPQGSYEQYF
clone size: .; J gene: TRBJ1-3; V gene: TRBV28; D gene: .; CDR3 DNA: TGTGCCAGCAGTCCACCGGGGGGCGTCTCAGACACCATATATTTT; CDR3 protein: CASSPPGGVSDTIYF
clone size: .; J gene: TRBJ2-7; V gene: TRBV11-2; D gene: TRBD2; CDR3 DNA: TGTGCCAGCAGCTTAGGGACTAGCGGTCCCTACGAGCAGTACTTC; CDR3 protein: CASSLGTSGPYEQYF
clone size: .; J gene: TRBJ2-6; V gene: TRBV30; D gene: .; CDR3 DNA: TGTGCCTGGAGTGTAGGGGCCGGGGCCAACGTCCTGACTTTC; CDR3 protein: CAWSVGAGANVLTF
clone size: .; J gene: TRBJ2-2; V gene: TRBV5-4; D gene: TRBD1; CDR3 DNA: TGTGCCAGCAGCTTGGGGGGACAGGGGGCCGGGGAGCTGTTTTTT; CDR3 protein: CASSLGGQGAGELFF
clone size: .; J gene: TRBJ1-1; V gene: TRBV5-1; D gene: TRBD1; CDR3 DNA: TGCGCCAGCAGCTTAAACTCACCGGGACAGGGGGCGCGGAGGACTGAAGCTTTCTTT; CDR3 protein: CASSLNSPGQGARRTEAFF
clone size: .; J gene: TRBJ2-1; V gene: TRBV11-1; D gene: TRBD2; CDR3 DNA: TGTGCCAGCAGCAAAGGGACTAGCCTTGCCTTTGAGCAGTTCTTC; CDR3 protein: CASSKGTSLAFEQFF
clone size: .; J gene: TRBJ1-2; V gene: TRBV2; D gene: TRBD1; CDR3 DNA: TGTGCCAGCAGTGAGTCGACAGGGGTTAACTATGGCTACACCTTC; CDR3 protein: CASSESTGVNYGYTF
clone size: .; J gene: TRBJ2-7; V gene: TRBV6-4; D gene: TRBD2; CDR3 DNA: TGTGCCAGCAGTGTGGATTCGGGAGGCATCTACGAGCAGTACTTC; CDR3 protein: CASSVDSGGIYEQYF
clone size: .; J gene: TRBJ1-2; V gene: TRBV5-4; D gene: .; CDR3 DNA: TGTGCCAGCAGCTTACCACAGGCTAACTATGGCTACACCTTC; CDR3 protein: CASSLPQANYGYTF
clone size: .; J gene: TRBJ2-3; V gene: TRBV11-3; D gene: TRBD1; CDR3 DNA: TGTGCCAGCAGCCTAAACGGACAGGGGGCAGATACGCAGTATTTT; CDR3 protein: CASSLNGQGADTQYF
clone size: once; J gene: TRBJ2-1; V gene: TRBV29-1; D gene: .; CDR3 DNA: TGCAGCGTTGAAGATCTAACCCGTTACAATGAGCAGTTCTTC; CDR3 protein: CSVEDLTRYNEQFF
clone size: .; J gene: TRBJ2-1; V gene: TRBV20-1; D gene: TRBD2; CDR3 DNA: TGCAGTGCTAGTGACTCGGGACTAGTCTACAATGAGCAGTTCTTC; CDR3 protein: CSASDSGLVYNEQFF
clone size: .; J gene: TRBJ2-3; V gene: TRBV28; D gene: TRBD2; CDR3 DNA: TGTGCCAGCAGCTCCTGGACTAGCGGGAGCCCTCCAGAATCCACAGATACGCAGTATTTT; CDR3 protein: CASSSWTSGSPPESTDTQYF
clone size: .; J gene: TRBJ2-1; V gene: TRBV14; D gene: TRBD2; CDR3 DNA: TGTGCCAGCAGCCAATCCCTAGCGGGAGGGAGGCTTGAGCAGTTCTTC; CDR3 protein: CASSQSLAGGRLEQFF
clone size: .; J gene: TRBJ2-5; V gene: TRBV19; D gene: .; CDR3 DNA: TGTGCCAGTAGTAGCCAGACGGGACACCTCCGAGAGACCCAGTACTTC; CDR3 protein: CASSSQTGHLRETQYF
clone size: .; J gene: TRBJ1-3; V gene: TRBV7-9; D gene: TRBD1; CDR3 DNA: TGTGCCAGCAGCTCCAATTCTCCGGACAGGCGGCCTGGAAACACCATATATTTT; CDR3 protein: CASSSNSPDRRPGNTIYF
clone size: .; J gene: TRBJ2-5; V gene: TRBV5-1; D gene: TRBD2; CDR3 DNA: TGCGCCAGCAGCTTGGATGGGACTAGGGAAGAGACCCAGTACTTC; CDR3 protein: CASSLDGTREETQYF
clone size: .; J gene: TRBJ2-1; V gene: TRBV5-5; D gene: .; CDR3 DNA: TGTGCCAGCAGCAACCGACAGCCTCGCTCCTACAATGAGCAGTTCTTC; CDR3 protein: CASSNRQPRSYNEQFF
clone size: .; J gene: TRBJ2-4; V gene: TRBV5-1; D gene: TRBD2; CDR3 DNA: TGCGCCAGCAGCCGCGGGGGAGCGGGATTTGAAAACATTCAGTACTTC; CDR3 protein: CASSRGGAGFENIQYF
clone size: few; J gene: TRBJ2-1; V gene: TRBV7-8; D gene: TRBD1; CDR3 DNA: TGTGCCAGCAGCCAAGGACAGGGATTGGGCAATGAGCAGTTCTTC; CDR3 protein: CASSQGQGLGNEQFF
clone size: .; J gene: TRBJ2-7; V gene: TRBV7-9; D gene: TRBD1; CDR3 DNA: TGTGCCAGCAGCACCGGAGGACAGGCCTACGAGCAGTACTTC; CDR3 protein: CASSTGGQAYEQYF
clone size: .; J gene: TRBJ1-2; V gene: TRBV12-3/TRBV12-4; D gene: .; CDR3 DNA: TGTGCCAGCAGTCAAACATCAAACTATGGCTACACCTTC; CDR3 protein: CASSQTSNYGYTF
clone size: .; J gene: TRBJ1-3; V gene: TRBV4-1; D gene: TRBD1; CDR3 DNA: TGCGCCAGCAGCCCCGGAGGAGCCAGGGGGCCCGGAAACACCATATATTTT; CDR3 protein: CASSPGGARGPGNTIYF
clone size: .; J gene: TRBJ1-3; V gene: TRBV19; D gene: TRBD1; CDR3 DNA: TGTGCCAGTAGTCTTCGGACAGGGAGACCCTCTGGAAACACCATATATTTT; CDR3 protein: CASSLRTGRPSGNTIYF
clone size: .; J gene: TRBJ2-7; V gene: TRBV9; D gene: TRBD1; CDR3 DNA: TGTGCCAGCAGCGTAAGCGACAGGGGAAGCGGATCCTACGAGCAGTACTTC; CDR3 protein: CASSVSDRGSGSYEQYF
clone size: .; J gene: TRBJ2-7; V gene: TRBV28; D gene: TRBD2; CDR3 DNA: TGTGCCAGCAGCTTTTACCCGGGACTAGCGGGAGCCTACGAGCAGTACTTC; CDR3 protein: CASSFYPGLAGAYEQYF
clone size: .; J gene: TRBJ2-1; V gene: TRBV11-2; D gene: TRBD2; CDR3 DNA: TGTGCCAGCGCTCGGGCTAGCGGGAGCTCCTACAATGAGCAGTTCTTC; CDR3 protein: CASARASGSSYNEQFF
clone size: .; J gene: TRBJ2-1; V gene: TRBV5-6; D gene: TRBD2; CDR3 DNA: TGTGCCAGCAGGCGACTAGCGGGTTTTCGCAATGAGCAGTTCTTC; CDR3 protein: CASRRLAGFRNEQFF
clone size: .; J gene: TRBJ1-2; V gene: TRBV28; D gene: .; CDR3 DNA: TGTGCCAACAGTTTGAACTCCTATGGCTACACCTTC; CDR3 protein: CANSLNSYGYTF
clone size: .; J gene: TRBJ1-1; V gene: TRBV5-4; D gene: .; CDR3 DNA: TGTGCCAGCAGCTCGCAGGGCGCTGAAGCTTTCTTT; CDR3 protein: CASSSQGAEAFF
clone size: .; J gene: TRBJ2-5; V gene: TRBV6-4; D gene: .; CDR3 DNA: TGTGCCAGCAGTGATGGGACGGCGGGGGAGACCCAGTACTTC; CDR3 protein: CASSDGTAGETQYF
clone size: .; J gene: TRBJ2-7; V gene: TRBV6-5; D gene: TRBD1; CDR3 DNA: TGTGCCAGCAGCCCGGACAGGGGTGTCACCTACGAGCAGTACTTC; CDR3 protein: CASSPDRGVTYEQYF
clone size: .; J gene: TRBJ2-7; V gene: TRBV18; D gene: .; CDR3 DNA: TGTGCCAGCTCCCCCTCAGTAACAGGCCACGAGCAGTACTTC; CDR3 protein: CASSPSVTGHEQYF
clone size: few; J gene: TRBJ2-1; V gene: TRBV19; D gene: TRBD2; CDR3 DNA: TGTGCCAGTAGGCCTCCGGGACTAGCGGCTAACAATGAGCAGTTCTTC; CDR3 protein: CASRPPGLAANNEQFF
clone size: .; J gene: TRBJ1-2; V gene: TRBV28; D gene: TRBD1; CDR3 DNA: TGTGCCAGCAGTCCCGCCGGTACAGGGGTTCGGTATGGCTACACCTTC; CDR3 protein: CASSPAGTGVRYGYTF
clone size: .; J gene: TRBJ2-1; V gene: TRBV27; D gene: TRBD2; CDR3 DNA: TGTGCCAGCACTCTGGGGACTAGCGGAGGGATCAATGAGCAGTTCTTC; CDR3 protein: CASTLGTSGGINEQFF
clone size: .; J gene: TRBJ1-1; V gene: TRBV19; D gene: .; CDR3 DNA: TGTGCCAGTCTTGGGAGGTCCGAAGCTTTCTTT; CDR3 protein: CASLGRSEAFF
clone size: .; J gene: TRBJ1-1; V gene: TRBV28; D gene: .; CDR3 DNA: TGTGCCAGCAGTGTCCTCAGGGGAGACAACACTGAAGCTTTCTTT; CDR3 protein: CASSVLRGDNTEAFF
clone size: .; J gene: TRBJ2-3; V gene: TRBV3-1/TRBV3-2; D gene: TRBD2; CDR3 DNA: TGTGCCAGCAGCCGGACTAGCGGGAGCACAGATACGCAGTATTTT; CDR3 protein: CASSRTSGSTDTQYF